This T cell receptor (beta chain) was sequenced for a study of OX40 agonist ivuxolimab in advanced cancers. General study results and limits: Among some nonresponders, normalized T-cell clonal expansion was also low.

The repertoire was sequenced with immunoSEQ multiplex PCR; TCRdb's copy has only in-frame clones and lacks some. The sample consists of around 50,000 clones, 85% to 90% of them appearing once. Germline V gene data show CDR1 as SGHRS and CDR2 as YFSETQ. The length of the CDR3 is 15 residues. The V end was cut by 3 bases, the J end by 0 bases, with 11 bases between. Concerning this clone itself: Its antigen is currently unknown.

The chain couples TRBV5-1 to TRBJ2-3; D remains ambiguous. The origin of this receptor is an adult with an advanced solid tumor such as melanoma, head and neck, liver or kidney cancer. Sequences were derived from CD4+ or CD8+ T cells sorted from blood, sampled in a trial of the OX40 agonist ivuxolimab. The CDR3, as DNA: TGCGCCAGCAGCTGGGGATTCCCTAGCACAGATACGCAGTATTTT. Translated, it gives CASSWGFPSTDTQYF.